Listed below are T cell receptor beta chains from one sample, sequenced in a study of post-analysis software for immune sequencing data. TCRdb re-called the PCR reads with MiXCR, one entry per CDR3 protein. The data contain approximately 260,000 distinct CDR3 sequences, 36% of them singletons. Input material: blood. These receptors were collected from a girl aged 10 to 17 with multiple sclerosis. Both conserved end residues are part of each CDR3. A D gene is named only where the DNA matches it firmly. A row's size may be missing; if present it is once, few, many or a size class.

14,TRBV28,TRBJ1-2,TRBD1,.,CASSPLTGNYGYTF,TGTGCCAGCAGTCCCCTGACAGGGAACTATGGCTACACCTTC
15,TRBV15,TRBJ2-3,TRBD2,.,CATSLIGLAQDTQYF,TGTGCCACCAGCTTGATTGGACTAGCCCAAGATACGCAGTATTTT
17,TRBV5-1,TRBJ1-1,TRBD1,once,CASSPYKTNRGSPEAFF,TGCGCCAGCAGCCCTTACAAGACGAACAGGGGGTCCCCTGAAGCTTTCTTT
13,TRBV20-1,TRBJ2-1,TRBD2,many,CSAPAGGWGEQFF,TGCAGTGCCCCAGCGGGAGGCTGGGGGGAGCAGTTCTTC
13,TRBV5-1,TRBJ2-1,TRBD2,many,CASGAGAYNEQFF,TGCGCCAGCGGAGCGGGAGCCTACAATGAGCAGTTCTTC
18,TRBV20-1,TRBJ2-1,TRBD2,.,CSARDRTSGSNSYNKQFF,TGCAGTGCTAGAGATAGGACTAGCGGGAGTAATTCCTACAATAAGCAGTTCTTC
16,TRBV12-3/TRBV12-4,TRBJ2-6,.,many,CASSSPRESGANVLTF,TGTGCCAGCAGTTCACCCAGGGAGAGTGGGGCCAACGTCCTGACTTTC
13,TRBV9,TRBJ2-5,TRBD1,.,CASSATGLREQYF,TGTGCCAGCAGCGCGACAGGGCTGAGGGAGCAGTACTTC
14,TRBV10-3,TRBJ1-2,.,many,CAISDRGTNYGYTF,TGTGCCATCAGTGATCGGGGAACTAACTATGGCTACACCTTC
15,TRBV7-2,TRBJ2-1,TRBD1,many,CASSPGQPGINEQFF,TGTGCCAGCAGTCCGGGACAGCCAGGAATCAATGAGCAGTTCTTC
12,TRBV12-3/TRBV12-4,TRBJ2-7,.,.,CASSLVRREQYF,TGTGCCAGCAGTTTGGTCAGAAGGGAGCAGTACTTC
12,TRBV10-3,TRBJ2-5,.,once,CAISDRSETQYF,TGTGCCATCAGTGACCGGTCAGAGACCCAGTACTTC
14,TRBV15,TRBJ1-2,.,many,CATSRDRGVDSYTF,TGTGCCACCAGCAGAGACCGGGGGGTTGACAGCTACACCTTC
15,TRBV5-1,TRBJ2-2,TRBD1,few,CASSNDRGGTGELFF,TGCGCCAGCAGCAACGACAGGGGAGGCACCGGGGAGCTGTTTTTT
17,TRBV14,TRBJ1-1,TRBD1,.,CASSQDSQGAWNTEAFF,TGTGCCAGCAGCCAAGATTCTCAGGGGGCCTGGAACACTGAAGCTTTCTTT
14,TRBV20-1,TRBJ1-4,.,many,CSARGESRIEKLFF,TGCAGTGCTAGGGGGGAGAGTAGGATTGAAAAACTGTTTTTT
17,TRBV10-3,TRBJ2-5,.,.,CAISESGGGVGTETQYF,TGTGCCATCAGTGAGAGTGGCGGGGGCGTGGGGACGGAGACCCAGTACTTC
14,TRBV10-3,TRBJ1-1,.,few,CAISESGTNTEAFF,TGTGCCATCAGTGAATCGGGAACGAACACTGAAGCTTTCTTT
13,TRBV7-3,TRBJ2-7,.,.,CASSLNSPYEQYF,TGTGCCAGCAGCTTAAATAGCCCCTACGAGCAGTACTTC
16,TRBV27,TRBJ2-1,TRBD1,many,CASKPDRTLSYNEQFF,TGTGCCAGCAAACCGGACAGGACCCTTTCCTACAATGAGCAGTTCTTC
15,TRBV7-9,TRBJ2-5,.,many,CASSLKGQRSAAQYF,TGTGCCAGCAGCTTAAAGGGCCAGAGATCAGCGGCCCAGTACTTC
17,TRBV12-3/TRBV12-4,TRBJ2-4,.,many,CASSLAATVIAKNIQYF,TGTGCCAGCAGTTTAGCCGCAACAGTTATAGCCAAAAACATTCAGTACTTC
17,TRBV7-9,TRBJ2-3,TRBD1,many,CASSSRDRVDKPDTQYF,TGTGCCAGCAGCTCCCGGGACAGGGTAGACAAACCAGATACGCAGTATTTT
14,TRBV3-1,TRBJ1-1,.,few,CASSQDIGRGEAFF,TGTGCCAGCAGCCAAGATATCGGGCGAGGGGAAGCTTTCTTT
13,TRBV12-3/TRBV12-4,TRBJ1-5,.,.,CANSHRKDQPQHF,TGTGCCAACAGCCACAGGAAAGATCAGCCCCAGCATTTT
14,TRBV12-3/TRBV12-4,TRBJ2-3,.,.,CASSLGVTTDTQYF,TGTGCCAGCAGTTTAGGCGTGACAACAGATACGCAATATTTT
13,TRBV14,TRBJ2-1,.,many,CASSQDGDNEQFF,TGTGCCAGCAGCCAAGATGGGGACAATGAGCAGTTCTTC
14,TRBV12-3/TRBV12-4,TRBJ2-5,.,many,CASSLEGRRETQYF,TGTGCCAGCAGTTTGGAGGGACGACGAGAGACCCAGTACTTC
16,TRBV3-1,TRBJ1-1,.,.,CASSRLLGLADTEAFF,TGTGCCAGCAGCCGCCTCCTGGGGTTGGCGGACACTGAAGCTTTCTTT
15,TRBV7-3,TRBJ2-4,TRBD2,.,CASSTGLAGHNEQYF,TGTGCCAGCAGCACTGGACTAGCGGGGCACAATGAGCAGTACTTC
15,TRBV4-1,TRBJ2-4,TRBD1,.,CASNPTGGRGNIQYF,TGCGCCAGCAACCCGACAGGGGGCCGGGGGAACATTCAGTACTTC
14,TRBV20-1,TRBJ2-1,.,.,CSARSPGFGHEQFF,TGCAGTGCTAGGAGCCCGGGGTTTGGCCATGAGCAGTTCTTC
17,TRBV7-8,TRBJ2-2,.,few,CASSTIGGPVNTGELFF,TGTGCCAGCAGCACCATTGGAGGGCCGGTGAACACCGGGGAGCTGTTTTTT
14,TRBV7-2,TRBJ2-7,TRBD1,.,CASSQRQGTYEQYF,TGTGCCAGCAGCCAGAGACAGGGAACCTACGAGCAGTACTTC
14,TRBV6-6,TRBJ1-2,.,.,CASRFQRRVDGYTF,TGTGCCAGCAGGTTTCAAAGGCGGGTGGATGGCTACACCTTC
17,TRBV7-8,TRBJ1-2,.,.,CASSPPGDMGEHYGYTF,TGTGCCAGCAGCCCCCCCGGCGACATGGGGGAACACTATGGCTACACCTTC
15,TRBV7-2,TRBJ2-3,TRBD2,once,CASSPTSGPSDTQYF,TGTGCCAGCAGCCCGACTAGCGGGCCCTCAGATACGCAGTATTTT
15,TRBV13,TRBJ2-2,TRBD1,few,CASSPGQGGTGELFF,TGTGCCAGCAGCCCAGGACAGGGCGGAACCGGGGAGCTGTTTTTT
14,TRBV20-1,TRBJ2-3,.,.,CSARHPIGTDTQYF,TGCAGTGCTAGACATCCGATTGGAACAGATACGCAGTATTTT
14,TRBV7-2,TRBJ2-7,TRBD2,.,CASSTSGRPYEQYF,TGTGCCAGCAGCACTAGCGGGAGGCCCTACGAGCAGTACTTC
17,TRBV7-2,TRBJ2-1,TRBD2,many,CASSTTSGRGGKNEQFF,TGTGCCAGCAGCACGACTAGCGGGAGAGGTGGAAAAAATGAGCAGTTCTTC